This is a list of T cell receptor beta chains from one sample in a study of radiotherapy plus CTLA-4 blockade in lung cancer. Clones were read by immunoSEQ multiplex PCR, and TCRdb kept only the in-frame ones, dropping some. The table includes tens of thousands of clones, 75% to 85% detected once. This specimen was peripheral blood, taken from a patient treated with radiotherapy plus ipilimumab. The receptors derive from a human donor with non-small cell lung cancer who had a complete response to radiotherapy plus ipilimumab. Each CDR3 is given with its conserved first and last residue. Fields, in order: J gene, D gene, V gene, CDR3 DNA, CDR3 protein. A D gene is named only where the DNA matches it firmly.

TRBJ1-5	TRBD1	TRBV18	TGTGCCAGCTCACCATACACACAGGGGGCGATTCAGCCCCAGCATTTT	CASSPYTQGAIQPQHF
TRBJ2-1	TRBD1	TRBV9	TGTGCCAGCAGCGGAGTGAGACAGGGGGGGGATGAGCAGTTCTTC	CASSGVRQGGDEQFF
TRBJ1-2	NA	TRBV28	TGTGCCAGCAGTTTAGCGAGCTATGGCTACACCTTC	CASSLASYGYTF
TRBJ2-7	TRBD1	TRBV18	TGTGCCAGCTCACCACAGACAGGGGCCCTATCGAGCTCCTACGAGCAGTACTTC	CASSPQTGALSSSYEQYF
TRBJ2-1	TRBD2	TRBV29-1	TGCAGCGTTGTGAGCGGGAGGGCCTTCAATGAGCAGTTCTTC	CSVVSGRAFNEQFF
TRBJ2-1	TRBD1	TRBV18	TGTGCCAGCTCACCAACTCTGACAGGGTTTGGGGACAATGAGCAGTTCTTC	CASSPTLTGFGDNEQFF
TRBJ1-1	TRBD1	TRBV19	TGTGCCACTACACGAGGACAGGGGGGCACTGAAGCTTTCTTT	CATTRGQGGTEAFF
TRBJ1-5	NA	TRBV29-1	TGCAGCGTTCAGGCGGGGAATCAGCCCCAGCATTTT	CSVQAGNQPQHF
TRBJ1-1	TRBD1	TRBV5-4	TGTGCCAGCAGCGCACGGACAGGGGTTGAAGCTTTCTTT	CASSARTGVEAFF
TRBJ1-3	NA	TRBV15	TGTGCCACCAGCAGAGAGGAGATTAGAAACACCATATATTTT	CATSREEIRNTIYF